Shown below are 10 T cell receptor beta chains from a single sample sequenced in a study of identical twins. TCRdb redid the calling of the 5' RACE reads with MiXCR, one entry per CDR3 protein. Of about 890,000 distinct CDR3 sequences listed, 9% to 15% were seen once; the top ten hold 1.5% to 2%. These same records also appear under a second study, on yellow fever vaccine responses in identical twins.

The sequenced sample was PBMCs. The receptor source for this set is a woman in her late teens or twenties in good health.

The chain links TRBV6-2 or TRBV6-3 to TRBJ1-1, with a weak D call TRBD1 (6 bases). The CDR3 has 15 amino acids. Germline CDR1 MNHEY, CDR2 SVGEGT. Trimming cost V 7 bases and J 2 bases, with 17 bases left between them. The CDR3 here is CASTSGDTANTEAFF. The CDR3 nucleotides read TGTGCCAGCACCTCGGGGGACACTGCCAACACTGAAGCTTTCTTT.

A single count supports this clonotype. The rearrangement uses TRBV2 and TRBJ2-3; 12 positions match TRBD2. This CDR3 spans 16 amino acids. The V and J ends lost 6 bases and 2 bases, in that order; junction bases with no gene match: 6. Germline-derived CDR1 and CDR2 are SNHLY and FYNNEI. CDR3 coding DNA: TGTGCCAGCAGACCCCGACTAGCGGGGGCCACAGATACGCAGTATTTT. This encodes CASRPRLAGATDTQYF.

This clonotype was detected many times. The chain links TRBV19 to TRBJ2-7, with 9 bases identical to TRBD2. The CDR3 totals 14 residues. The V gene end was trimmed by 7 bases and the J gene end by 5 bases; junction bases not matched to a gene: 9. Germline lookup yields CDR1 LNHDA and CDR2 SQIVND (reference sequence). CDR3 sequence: CASMGNSGSHEQYF. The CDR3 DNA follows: TGTGCCAGTATGGGTAATAGCGGGAGCCACGAGCAGTACTTC.

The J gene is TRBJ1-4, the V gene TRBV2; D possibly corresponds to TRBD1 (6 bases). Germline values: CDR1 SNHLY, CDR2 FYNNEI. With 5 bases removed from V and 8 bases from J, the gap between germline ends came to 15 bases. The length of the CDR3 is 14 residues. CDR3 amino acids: CASSQQGDGEKLFF. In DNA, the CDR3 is TGTGCCAGCAGTCAACAGGGAGATGGGGAAAAACTGTTTTTT. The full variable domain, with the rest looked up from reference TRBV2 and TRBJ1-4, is EPEVTQTPSHQVTQMGQEVILRCVPISNHLYFYWYRQILGQKVEFLVSFYNNEISEKSEIFDDQFSVERPDGSNFTLKIRSTKLEDSAMYFCASSQQGDGEKLFFGSGTQLSVL.

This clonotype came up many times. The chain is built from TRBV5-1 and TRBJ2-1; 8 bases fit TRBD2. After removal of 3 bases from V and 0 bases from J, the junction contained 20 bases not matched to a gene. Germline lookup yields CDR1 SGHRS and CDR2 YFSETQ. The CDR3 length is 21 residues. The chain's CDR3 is CASSYGRGTPSWGSSYNEQFF. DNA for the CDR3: TGCGCCAGCAGCTACGGGAGGGGGACCCCGAGTTGGGGGTCCTCCTACAATGAGCAGTTCTTC. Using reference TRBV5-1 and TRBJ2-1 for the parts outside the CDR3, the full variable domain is KAGVTQTPRYLIKTRGQQVTLSCSPISGHRSVSWYQQTPGQGLQFLFEYFSETQRNKGNFPGRFSGRQFSNSRSEMNVSTLELGDSALYLCASSYGRGTPSWGSSYNEQFFGPGTRLTVL.

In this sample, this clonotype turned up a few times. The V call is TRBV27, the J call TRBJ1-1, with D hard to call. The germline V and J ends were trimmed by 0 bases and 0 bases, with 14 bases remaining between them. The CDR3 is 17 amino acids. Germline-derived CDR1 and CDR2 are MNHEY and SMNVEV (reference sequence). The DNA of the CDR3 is TGTGCCAGCAGTTTATCGATAAAAACAGTGATGAACACTGAAGCTTTCTTT. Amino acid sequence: CASSLSIKTVMNTEAFF.

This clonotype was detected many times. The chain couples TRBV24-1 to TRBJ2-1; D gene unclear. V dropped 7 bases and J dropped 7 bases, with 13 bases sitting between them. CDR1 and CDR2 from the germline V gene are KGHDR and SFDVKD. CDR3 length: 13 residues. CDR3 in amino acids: CATRPLNGNEQFF. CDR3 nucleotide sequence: TGTGCCACCAGGCCCTTAAACGGGAATGAGCAGTTCTTC.

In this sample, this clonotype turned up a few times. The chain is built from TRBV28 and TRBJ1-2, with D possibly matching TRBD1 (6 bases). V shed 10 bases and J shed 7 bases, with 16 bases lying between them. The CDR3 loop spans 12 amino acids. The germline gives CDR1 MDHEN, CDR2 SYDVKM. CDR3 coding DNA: TGTGCCATCTACGTACAGGGAAGTGGCTACACCTTC. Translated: CAIYVQGSGYTF.

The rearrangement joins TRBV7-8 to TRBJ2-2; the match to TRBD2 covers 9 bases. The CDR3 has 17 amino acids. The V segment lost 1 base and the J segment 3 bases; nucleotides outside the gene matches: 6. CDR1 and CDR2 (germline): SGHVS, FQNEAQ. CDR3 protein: CASSLGLAGGYTGELFF. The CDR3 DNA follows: TGTGCCAGCAGCTTAGGATTGGCGGGGGGGTACACCGGGGAGCTGTTTTTT.

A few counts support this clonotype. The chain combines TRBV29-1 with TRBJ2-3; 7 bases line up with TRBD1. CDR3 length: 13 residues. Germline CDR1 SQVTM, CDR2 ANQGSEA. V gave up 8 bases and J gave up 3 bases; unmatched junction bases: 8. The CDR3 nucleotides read TGCAGCACTACACGGACAGGAACAGATACGCAGTATTTT. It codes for CSTTRTGTDTQYF.